What follows describes a single T cell receptor beta chain. The antigen is not known. The data were taken from a study of T cell clones after liver transplantation. Overall study: As an antigen-independent comparator, third-party-reactive TCRbeta sequences came from pre-transplant mixed lymphocyte reactions.

The protocol was immunoSEQ multiplex PCR, while the TCRdb copy is restricted to in-frame clones and leaves out a portion. The table lists around 100,000 clones, approximately 79% of them singletons. Whole-study results and caveats: Compared with third party-reactive sequences, donor-reactive ones declined more, independent of withdrawal success. Migration into the graft, not deletion, may explain lost graft donor-reactive T cells.

The V and J ends lost 6 bases and 2 bases respectively, with 22 bases between them. Germline values: CDR1 MNHEY, CDR2 SMNVEV (reference sequence). The CDR3 is made up of 17 amino acids. CD3+CD4+ and CD3+CD8+ cells were FACS-sorted from thawed unstimulated PBMCs. Sequenced material: CD4+ T cells from blood, taken around 49 months after liver transplant. V gene TRBV27 combines with J gene TRBJ1-2, with a possible D match to TRBD1 (6 bases). The source of this sequence is a human patient who received a liver transplant. Part of the T cells may come from the graft donor. This CDR3 is CASSRTSTGIRNYGYTF. For the CDR3, the DNA is TGTGCCAGCAGCCGTACCAGTACAGGGATCCGGAACTATGGCTACACCTTC.